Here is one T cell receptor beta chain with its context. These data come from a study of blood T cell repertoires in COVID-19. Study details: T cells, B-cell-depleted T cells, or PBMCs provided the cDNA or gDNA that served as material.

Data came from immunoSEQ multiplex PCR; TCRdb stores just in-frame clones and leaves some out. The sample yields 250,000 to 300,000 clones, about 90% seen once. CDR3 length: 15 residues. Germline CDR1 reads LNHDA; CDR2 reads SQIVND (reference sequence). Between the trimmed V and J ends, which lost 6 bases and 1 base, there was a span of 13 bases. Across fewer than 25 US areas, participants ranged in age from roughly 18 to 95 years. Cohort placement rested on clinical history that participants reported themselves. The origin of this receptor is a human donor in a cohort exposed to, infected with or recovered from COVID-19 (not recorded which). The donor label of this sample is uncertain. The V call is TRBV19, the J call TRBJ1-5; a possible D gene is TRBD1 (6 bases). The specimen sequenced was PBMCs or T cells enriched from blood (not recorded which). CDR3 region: CASSLGGMSNQPQHF. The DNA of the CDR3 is TGTGCCAGTAGCTTAGGGGGTATGAGCAATCAGCCCCAGCATTTT.